The 18 T cell receptor beta chains below come from one sample, sequenced in a study of T cells after yellow fever vaccination (dated by TCRdb to the late 2010s). The label giving this sample's treatment or condition can be read as: live attenuated yellow fever vaccine strain. The library was obtained by 5' RACE. Sequenced using an Illumina HiSeq 2500. The raw public reads went through TCRdb reprocessing: fastp at Q25, MiXCR clone calling, in-frame beta chains kept. Records with the same CDR3 protein are collapsed into one entry carrying the most frequent genes and DNA. In this sample the table shows about 350,000 distinct CDR3 sequences, roughly 12% of which occur a single time. The ten largest clones take up 18% of the sample. The material was PBMCs, obtained on the day of the first yellow fever vaccination. The origin of the receptors is a man between 18 and 35 years old who received the YFV17D yellow fever vaccine.

This clonotype was seen repeatedly, ten times or more. The CDR3 reads CASSSTTNTEAFF. The CDR3 bases are TGCGCCAGCAGCTCGACTACGAACACTGAAGCTTTCTTT. The V and J genes are TRBV5-1 and TRBJ1-1, with D uncertain. Germline CDR1 SGHRS, CDR2 YFSETQ. This CDR3 is built from 13 residues. Trimming took 3 bases from V and 1 from J, leaving 7 bases between them.

This sequence joins TRBV10-3 and TRBJ2-7; D not certain. The CDR3 is 13 amino acids. Trimming stripped 4 bases from V and 2 bases from J, with 9 bases between. CDR1 is ENHRY, CDR2 SYGVKD, per germline. CDR3 sequence: CAISGEATYEQYF. CDR3 nucleotides: TGTGCCATCAGTGGAGAAGCAACCTACGAGCAGTACTTC.

This clonotype showed up just a few times. This chain joins TRBV5-1 and TRBJ2-3, with D maybe TRBD1 (5 bases). Germline V CDR1 and CDR2: SGHRS, YFSETQ. The CDR3 runs 15 residues. The V end was cut by 0 bases, the J end by 1 base, with 9 bases between. The CDR3 spells CASSLEGRGTDTQYF. The CDR3 nucleotides read TGCGCCAGCAGCTTGGAGGGGCGAGGCACAGATACGCAGTATTTT. Looking up the rest from reference TRBV5-1 and TRBJ2-3 gives the full variable domain: KAGVTQTPRYLIKTRGQQVTLSCSPISGHRSVSWYQQTPGQGLQFLFEYFSETQRNKGNFPGRFSGRQFSNSRSEMNVSTLELGDSALYLCASSLEGRGTDTQYFGPGTRLTVL.

This clonotype has at least ten counts. The rearrangement joins TRBV5-5 to TRBJ1-1, with D possibly TRBD1 on 6 matching bases. Trimming left V 0 bases short and J 5 bases short, with 17 bases between. This CDR3 has 16 residues. Germline V gene lookup returns CDR1 SGHKS and CDR2 YYEKEE (reference sequence). The DNA of the CDR3 is TGTGCCAGCAGCTTGGCCTCAGGGGCGACCTTAACTGAAGCTTTCTTT. This codes for CASSLASGATLTEAFF.

This clonotype was recorded a few times. The V and J genes are TRBV27 and TRBJ1-6; D possibly corresponds to TRBD1 (6 bases). V lost 0 bases and J 11 bases, leaving 14 bases between the germline ends. This CDR3 contains 15 residues. Per the germline V gene, CDR1 is MNHEY and CDR2 is SMNVEV (reference sequence). The CDR3 protein is CASSLSGGGFPPLHF. The CDR3 DNA sequence: TGTGCCAGCAGTTTATCGGGGGGGGGCTTTCCACCCCTCCACTTT.

This rearrangement joins TRBV10-1 to TRBJ2-1, with D possibly being TRBD1 or TRBD2 (6 bases each). Germline CDR1 is WNHNN and CDR2 is SYGVQD (reference sequence). The length of the CDR3 is 14 residues. V lost 2 bases, J lost 4 bases, and 9 bases lay in between. CDR3 sequence reads: CASSERGEYNEQFF. CDR3 coding DNA: TGCGCCAGCAGTGAGAGGGGGGAATACAATGAGCAGTTCTTC.

The chain has TRBV7-6 and TRBJ2-2; D may be TRBD1 (5 bases). The CDR3 has 16 residues. Trimming pared 5 bases from V and 1 base from J, leaving 14 bases between. Germline V lookup: CDR1 SGHVS, CDR2 FNYEAQ. The DNA of the CDR3 is TGTGCCAGCAGCGTGCTAGGGGTTGGGAACACCGGGGAGCTGTTTTTT. Its translation is CASSVLGVGNTGELFF.

This clonotype was picked up a small number of times. For the CDR3, the DNA is TGTGCCAGCAGCTCGGGGGTGGACACTGAAGCTTTCTTT. This sequence encodes CASSSGVDTEAFF. The chain combines TRBV7-9 with TRBJ1-1; D is possibly TRBD1 (5 bases). V was trimmed by 4 bases and J by 3 bases, leaving 9 bases between them. Germline-derived CDR1 and CDR2 are SEHNR and FQNEAQ (reference sequence). CDR3 length: 13 amino acids.

This clonotype was detected ten times or more. The J gene is TRBJ2-6, the V gene TRBV30; D call uncertain. CDR1 and CDR2 (germline): GTSNPN, SVGIG (reference sequence). V was clipped by 1 base and J by 0 bases, with 13 bases between them. The CDR3 covers 17 residues. The CDR3 protein is CAWSESLITSGANVLTF. CDR3 bases: TGTGCCTGGAGTGAGTCCTTAATTACCTCTGGGGCCAACGTCCTGACTTTC.

V is TRBV12-3 or TRBV12-4 and J is TRBJ1-2, with 9 bases lining up with TRBD1. J gave up 9 bases and V 3 bases, and 5 bases lay outside the gene matches. The CDR3 spans 13 residues. Here the CDR3 DNA reads TGTGCCAGCAGTTTCCGGACAGGGGTACGCTACACCTTC. Its translation: CASSFRTGVRYTF.

J is TRBJ1-4 and V is TRBV18, with D possibly TRBD1 on 5 matching bases. Germline V lookup: CDR1 KGHSH, CDR2 LQKENI. V was shortened by 4 bases and J by 6 bases, with 18 bases between the two germline ends. The CDR3 spans 16 residues. The CDR3 bases are TGTGCCAGCTCACGAAACGGGGCCAACGAGGATGAAAAACTGTTTTTT. It encodes CASSRNGANEDEKLFF.

This clonotype was seen more than once but under ten times. The rearrangement joins TRBV7-9 to TRBJ2-1; TRBD2 is a possible D gene (5 bases). The germline CDR1 and CDR2 sequences are SEHNR and FQNEAQ (reference sequence). This CDR3 has 17 amino acids. Trimming removed 5 bases from V and 9 bases from J, with 26 bases in between. Here the CDR3 reads CASSRPSTHDPRGEQFF. CDR3 coding DNA: TGTGCCAGCAGCCGACCCTCCACTCACGACCCTCGGGGTGAGCAGTTCTTC.

This clonotype was seen a handful of times. V is TRBV13 and J is TRBJ1-1; 7 positions match TRBD1. The junction had 8 bases not matched to a gene; V was cut back by 10 bases and J by 0 bases. The CDR3 runs to 14 residues. Germline assignment: CDR1 PRHDT and CDR2 FYEKMQ (reference sequence). CDR3 in DNA: TGTGCCACCGACAGGGACCTCATGAACACTGAAGCTTTCTTT. Residues: CATDRDLMNTEAFF.

This clonotype was seen only a few times. The chain employs TRBV5-6 and TRBJ2-2; D not certain. This CDR3 region has 13 residues. Germline lookup yields CDR1 SGHDT and CDR2 YYEEEE. The germline V and J ends were trimmed by 7 bases and 1 base, with 8 bases remaining between them. CDR3 amino acids: CASRYGNTGELFF. For the CDR3, the DNA is TGTGCCAGCCGATACGGGAACACCGGGGAGCTGTTTTTT.

This chain links TRBV4-2 with TRBJ2-7; perhaps TRBD1 as D (6 bases). The germline V and J ends were trimmed by 4 bases and 5 bases, with 12 bases remaining between them. The CDR3 length is 13 residues. Germline CDR1 is LGHNA and CDR2 is YNFKEQ. The CDR3 region has the DNA TGTGCCAGCAGCCCCACAGGGTTCGACGAGCAGTACTTC. Its protein is CASSPTGFDEQYF.

This clonotype was counted only a few times. The rearrangement joins TRBV7-2 to TRBJ2-1, with unresolved D. Trimming shortened V by 0 bases and J by 8 bases, and 8 bases separated the two germline ends. Per the germline V gene, CDR1 is SGHTA and CDR2 is FQGNSA. The CDR3 has 13 residues. In DNA form, the CDR3 reads TGTGCCAGCAGCTTAGCTGGCCTCGATGAGCAGTTCTTC. Translating it yields CASSLAGLDEQFF.

This rearrangement joins TRBV7-3 to TRBJ2-7; 8 positions match TRBD1. V shed 3 bases and J 6 bases; nucleotides not matched to a gene: 7. This CDR3 has 14 residues. Germline V gene sequence: CDR1 SGHTA, CDR2 FQGTGA. The CDR3 nucleotides read TGTGCCAGCAGCTTCGGGACAGGTCTCGGCGAGCAGTACTTC. This encodes CASSFGTGLGEQYF.

This clonotype showed up many times. This sequence joins TRBV24-1 and TRBJ1-2; D remains ambiguous. The CDR3 has 14 amino acids. The V gene lost 4 bases and the J gene lost 6 bases, with 14 bases spanning the gap. The germline V gene encodes CDR1 KGHDR and CDR2 SFDVKD. The DNA for the CDR3 is TGTGCCACCAGTGACCTCCCGGAGGATCATGGCTACACCTTC. Translating it yields CATSDLPEDHGYTF.